What follows describes a single T cell receptor (beta chain). These data belong to a study of blood T cell repertoires in COVID-19. Per the original methods: Using reference gene primer amplification, nucleated cell counts were estimated. Sequenced by immunoSEQ multiplex PCR; TCRdb stores in-frame clones only, minus some. That table furnishes V, J and clone size, whereas the DNA furnished D and trimming. Of about 30,000 clones detected, about 87% appear once; the ten largest clones hold about 61%. Trimming left V 8 bases short and J 4 bases short, with 15 bases between. CDR3 size: 14 residues. The germline CDR1 and CDR2 sequences are MDHEN and SYDVKM.

The receptor was isolated from a man between 65 and 85 years old with acute or convalescent COVID-19. Input material: peripheral blood. The rearrangement uses TRBV28 and TRBJ1-3; the D gene is possibly TRBD1 (5 bases). As DNA, the CDR3 is TGTGCCAGCCTTACGGCAGGGTTAGGAAACACCATATATTTT. It encodes CASLTAGLGNTIYF.